The 22 T cell receptor beta chains below were found in one sample sequenced in a study of T-cell memory formation after mild COVID-19 (dated by TCRdb to about 2021). The receptor library was made with 5' RACE. Sequencing instrument: Illumina NovaSeq 6000. Clones were called with MiXCR by TCRdb after fastp trimmed the public reads at Q25, and only in-frame beta chains were retained. Records with the same CDR3 protein are collapsed into one entry carrying the most frequent genes and DNA. Recorded for this sample are around 140,000 distinct CDR3 sequences; roughly a fifth of them occurred a single time. The ten largest account for 2% to 2.5% of the sample. The sequenced material came from PBMCs or a T cell subset sorted from them (not recorded which). Every receptor here comes from an adult woman who had mild COVID-19 (a few samples of this study predate the infection). The sample titles of this study are shuffled in the database, so cell type and time point are left out; the donor was told from shared clones.

The chain has TRBV11-2 and TRBJ2-5; D is unclear. Germline CDR1 SGHAT, CDR2 FQNNGV. Trimming removed 1 base at V and 4 bases at J, with 13 bases between. CDR3 length equals 15 residues. CDR3 amino acids: CASSLVRQIAETQYF. CDR3 nucleotides: TGTGCCAGCAGCTTAGTCCGGCAGATAGCAGAGACCCAGTACTTC. The full variable domain, its missing parts supplied by reference TRBV11-2 and TRBJ2-5, is EAGVAQSPRYKIIEKRQSVAFWCNPISGHATLYWYQQILGQGPKLLIQFQNNGVVDDSQLPKDRFSAERLKGVDSTLKIQPAKLEDSAVYLCASSLVRQIAETQYFGPGTRLLVL.

The chain couples TRBV2 to TRBJ2-1, with 9 bases aligning to TRBD1. The V and J ends lost 5 bases and 1 base, in that order; junction bases with no gene match: 3. The CDR3 loop spans 15 amino acids. Germline values: CDR1 SNHLY, CDR2 FYNNEI. CDR3 nucleotide sequence: TGTGCCAGCAGTTACGACAGGGGGTCCTACAATGAGCAGTTCTTC. Protein sequence: CASSYDRGSYNEQFF.

This clonotype was observed at least ten times. The rearrangement joins TRBV5-1 to TRBJ2-1; 11 positions agree with TRBD2. The V gene's germline CDR1 is SGHRS and CDR2 YFSETQ. After removal of 0 bases from V and 10 bases from J, the junction contained 6 bases not matched to a gene. The CDR3 contains 15 residues. CDR3 sequence: CASSLDLAGGREQFF. The CDR3 nucleotides read TGCGCCAGCAGCTTGGATCTAGCGGGAGGTCGGGAGCAGTTCTTC.

There are a few counts of this clonotype. The chain recombines TRBV18 with TRBJ2-1, with 10 bases lining up with TRBD2. V lost 0 bases, J lost 5 bases, and 4 bases stayed unmatched. CDR3 length: 16 amino acids. Germline-derived CDR1 and CDR2 are KGHSH and LQKENI. The CDR3 DNA follows: TGTGCCAGCTCACCACCTCTAGCGGGAGTAAACAATGAGCAGTTCTTC. Encoded protein: CASSPPLAGVNNEQFF.

The chain recombines TRBV10-3 with TRBJ2-3; the D is unclear. This CDR3 is built from 16 residues. Trimming took off 3 bases at V and 3 bases at J, with 16 bases between the two ends. Per germline, CDR1 ENHRY and CDR2 SYGVKD. In DNA, the CDR3 is TGTGCCATCAGTGAATTGGGCCATTCCAATACAGATACGCAGTATTTT. This codes for CAISELGHSNTDTQYF.

Only a few counts were recorded for this clonotype. The chain couples TRBV5-1 to TRBJ2-2, with 7 nucleotides matching TRBD2. The junction had 8 bases not matched to a gene; V was cut back by 6 bases and J by 0 bases. The CDR3 is 16 residues long. Germline assignment: CDR1 SGHRS and CDR2 YFSETQ. The CDR3 sequence is CASNLETSPNTGELFF. CDR3 nucleotides: TGCGCCAGCAATCTAGAGACTAGCCCGAACACCGGGGAGCTGTTTTTT.

Only a few counts were recorded for this clonotype. The chain joins TRBV27 to TRBJ1-6; D gene unclear. Germline V lookup: CDR1 MNHEY, CDR2 SMNVEV (reference sequence). Trimming stripped 2 bases from V and 3 bases from J, with 2 bases between. CDR3 length equals 13 residues. The DNA for the CDR3 is TGTGCCAGCAGTTTAATCTATAATTCACCCCTCCACTTT. This sequence encodes CASSLIYNSPLHF.

This clonotype was seen just once. V usage is TRBV27 and J usage is TRBJ1-2; 7 bases are a match to TRBD1. The CDR3 loop spans 14 amino acids. Unmatched junction bases numbered 9, after V lost 4 bases and J lost 7 bases. Germline V gene data show CDR1 as MNHEY and CDR2 as SMNVEV (reference sequence). CDR3 in DNA: TGTGCCAGCAGTTCCAAAAGGGGGCCTGGTGGCTACACCTTC. This encodes CASSSKRGPGGYTF.

This clonotype turned up a few times. V gene TRBV12-3 or TRBV12-4 combines with J gene TRBJ2-3; 10 bases align to TRBD2. V lost 3 bases to trimming and J lost 2 bases; unmatched junction nucleotides: 2. CDR3 size: 15 residues. CDR3 loop: CASSLTSGYTDTQYF. The CDR3 region has the DNA TGTGCCAGCAGTTTGACTAGCGGGTACACAGATACGCAGTATTTT.

This clonotype was detected a few times. The chain recombines TRBV7-7 with TRBJ2-5; D perhaps matches TRBD2 (5 bases). The germline V gene has CDR1 SSHAT and CDR2 FNYEAQ (reference sequence). The V and J ends lost 5 bases and 2 bases respectively, with 15 bases between them. The CDR3 extends over 15 amino acids. CDR3 residues: CASSTGRAVQETQYF. CDR3 nucleotides: TGTGCCAGCAGCACGGGGAGAGCGGTACAAGAGACCCAGTACTTC.

This sequence joins TRBV24-1 and TRBJ2-2; tentative D call: TRBD1 (5 bases). V lost 2 bases, J lost 1 base, and 7 bases lay in between. Germline CDR1 reads KGHDR; CDR2 reads SFDVKD. The CDR3 is 15 residues long. CDR3 nucleotides: TGTGCCACCAGTGATTCAGGGTGGAACACCGGGGAGCTGTTTTTT. Translation: CATSDSGWNTGELFF.

This chain uses TRBV5-1 with TRBJ2-3; D assignment may be TRBD1 or TRBD2 (5 bases each). CDR1 SGHRS and CDR2 YFSETQ come from the germline V gene. The CDR3 is 14 amino acids. The V end lost 2 bases, the J end lost 3 bases, and 10 bases lay between the germline ends. This CDR3 reads CASSFLEGTDTQYF. The CDR3 nucleotides are TGCGCCAGCAGCTTCCTTGAGGGGACAGATACGCAGTATTTT.

This chain joins TRBV7-6 and TRBJ1-5; no firm D call. Trimming cost V 1 base and J 4 bases, with 14 bases left between them. This CDR3 is 16 amino acids long. CDR1 is SGHVS and CDR2 is FNYEAQ in the germline V gene. CDR3 bases: TGTGCCAGCAGCTTAGGGTTAAGGGCTTCGAATCAGCCCCAGCATTTT. Amino acid sequence: CASSLGLRASNQPQHF.

The chain employs TRBV5-5 and TRBJ2-1; D ambiguous. Germline V CDR1 and CDR2: SGHKS, YYEKEE (reference sequence). V was pared by 5 bases and J by 6 bases, with 15 bases between. The CDR3 loop spans 14 amino acids. The CDR3 loop is CASRTAAATNEQFF. The CDR3 nucleotides read TGTGCCAGCAGAACGGCCGCAGCGACCAATGAGCAGTTCTTC.

The gene calls are TRBV7-8 and TRBJ2-5; tentative D call: TRBD2 (5 bases). This CDR3 region has 15 residues. V lost 4 bases to trimming and J lost 6 bases, with 18 bases between them. Germline CDR1 and CDR2: SGHVS and FQNEAQ. The CDR3: CASSSARQPGKTQYF. DNA of the CDR3: TGTGCCAGCAGCTCGGCCCGACAACCCGGGAAGACCCAGTACTTC.

This clonotype was found a few times. The V and J genes are TRBV7-8 and TRBJ2-2; weak D call: TRBD2 (6 bases). CDR1 and CDR2 (germline): SGHVS, FQNEAQ. V was clipped by 4 bases and J by 7 bases, with 7 bases between them. CDR3 size: 12 residues. The CDR3 reads CASSWRGGELFF. In nucleotides, the CDR3 is TGTGCCAGCAGCTGGAGGGGCGGGGAGCTGTTTTTT.

The chain's CDR3 is CASSSWDGQPQHF. Written as DNA, the CDR3 is TGTGCCAGCAGCTCATGGGACGGTCAGCCCCAGCATTTT. The chain couples TRBV7-2 to TRBJ1-5; weak D call: TRBD1 (5 bases). Trimming removed 4 bases from V and 6 bases from J, with 10 bases in between. This CDR3 spans 13 amino acids. Germline-derived CDR1 and CDR2 are SGHTA and FQGNSA.

This rearrangement joins TRBV5-1 to TRBJ2-5; 7 nucleotides line up with TRBD2. CDR3 length: 14 residues. V lost 0 bases to trimming and J lost 1 base; unmatched junction nucleotides: 0. Germline assignment: CDR1 SGHRS and CDR2 YFSETQ. The CDR3 nucleotides read TGCGCCAGCAGCTTGGAGCGGGGCCAAGAGACCCAGTACTTC. It is translated as CASSLERGQETQYF.

This rearrangement joins TRBV20-1 to TRBJ2-1; 11 nucleotides line up with TRBD2. With V trimmed by 3 bases and J by 10 bases, 11 bases remained unmatched. In germline, CDR1 is DFQATT, CDR2 SNEGSKA (reference sequence). This CDR3 has 15 amino acids. This chain's CDR3 is CSASPGVLAGVEQFF. Written as DNA, the CDR3 is TGCAGTGCTAGCCCAGGAGTACTAGCGGGAGTAGAGCAGTTCTTC.

This clonotype was recorded a few times. The V call is TRBV12-3 or TRBV12-4, the J call TRBJ1-6; tentative D call: TRBD1 (6 bases). Trimming shortened V by 7 bases and J by 7 bases, and 11 bases separated the two germline ends. The CDR3 length is 13 residues. The CDR3 bases are TGTGCCAGCACCGTCACAGGGAATTCACCCCTCCACTTT. Protein product: CASTVTGNSPLHF.

This clonotype was seen just once. The chain recombines TRBV9 with TRBJ1-1, with a weak D call TRBD1 (5 bases). V was shortened by 2 bases and J by 6 bases, with 14 bases between the two germline ends. The CDR3 spans 14 residues. CDR1 is SGDLS and CDR2 is YYNGEE in the germline V gene. CDR3 sequence (DNA): TGTGCCAGCAGCGTGACCGGACAAGGTCCTGAAGCTTTCTTT. Encoded protein: CASSVTGQGPEAFF. Full variable domain (outside the CDR3, taken from reference TRBV9 and TRBJ1-1): DSGVTQTPKHLITATGQRVTLRCSPRSGDLSVYWYQQSLDQGLQFLIQYYNGEERAKGNILERFSAQQFPDLHSELNLSSLELGDSALYFCASSVTGQGPEAFFGQGTRLTVV.

This clonotype came up a few times. The genes are TRBV5-4 and TRBJ2-5, with D hard to call. V was clipped by 2 bases and J by 5 bases, with 10 bases between them. Germline V gives CDR1 SGHNT, CDR2 YYREEE (reference sequence). The CDR3 totals 13 residues. The CDR3 DNA sequence: TGTGCCAGCAGCTTAGGGCGAAGGGAGACCCAGTACTTC. Its translation is CASSLGRRETQYF.